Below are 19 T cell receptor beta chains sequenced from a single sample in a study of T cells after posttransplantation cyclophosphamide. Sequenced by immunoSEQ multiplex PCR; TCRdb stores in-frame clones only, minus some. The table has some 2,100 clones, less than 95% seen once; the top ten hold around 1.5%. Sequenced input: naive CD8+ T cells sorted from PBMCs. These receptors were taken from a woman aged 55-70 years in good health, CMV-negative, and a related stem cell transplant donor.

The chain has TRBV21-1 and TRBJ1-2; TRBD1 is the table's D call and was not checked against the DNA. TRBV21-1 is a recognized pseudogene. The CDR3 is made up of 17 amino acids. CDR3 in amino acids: CASSNKRGGFPNYGYTF. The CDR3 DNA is TGTGCCAGCAGCAACAAAAGGGGCGGCTTCCCTAACTATGGCTACACCTTC.

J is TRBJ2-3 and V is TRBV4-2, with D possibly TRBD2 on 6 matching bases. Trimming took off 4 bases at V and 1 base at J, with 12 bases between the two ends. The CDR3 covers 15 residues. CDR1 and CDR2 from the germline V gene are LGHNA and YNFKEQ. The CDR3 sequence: CASSPGTPGTDTQYF. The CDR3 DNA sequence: TGTGCCAGCAGCCCCGGGACTCCCGGCACAGATACGCAGTATTTT.

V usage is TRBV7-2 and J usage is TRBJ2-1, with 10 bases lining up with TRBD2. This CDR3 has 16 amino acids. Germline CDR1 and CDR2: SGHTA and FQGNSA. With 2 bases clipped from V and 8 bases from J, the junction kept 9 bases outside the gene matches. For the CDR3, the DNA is TGTGCCAGCAGCTTAAACCCGGGACTAGCGTTCTATGAGCAGTTCTTC. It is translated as CASSLNPGLAFYEQFF.

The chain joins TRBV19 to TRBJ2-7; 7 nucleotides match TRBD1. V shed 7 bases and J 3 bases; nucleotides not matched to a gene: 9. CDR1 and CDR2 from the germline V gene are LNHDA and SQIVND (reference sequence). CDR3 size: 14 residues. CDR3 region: CASKVGTDYYEQYF. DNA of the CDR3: TGTGCCAGTAAAGTCGGGACAGATTACTACGAGCAGTACTTC.

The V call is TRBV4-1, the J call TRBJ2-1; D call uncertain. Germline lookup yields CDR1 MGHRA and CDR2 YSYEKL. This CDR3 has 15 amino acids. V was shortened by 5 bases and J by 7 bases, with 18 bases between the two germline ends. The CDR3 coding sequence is TGCGCCAGCAGCGACGGTCCCCTCGGGTCAAATGAGCAGTTCTTC. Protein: CASSDGPLGSNEQFF.

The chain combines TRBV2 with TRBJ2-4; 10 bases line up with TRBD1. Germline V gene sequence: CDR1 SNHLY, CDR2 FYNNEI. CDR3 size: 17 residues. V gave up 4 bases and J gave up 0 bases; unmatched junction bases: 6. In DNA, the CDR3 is TGTGCCAGCAGTGGGGACAGGGGTCTCTTAGCCAAAAACATTCAGTACTTC. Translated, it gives CASSGDRGLLAKNIQYF.

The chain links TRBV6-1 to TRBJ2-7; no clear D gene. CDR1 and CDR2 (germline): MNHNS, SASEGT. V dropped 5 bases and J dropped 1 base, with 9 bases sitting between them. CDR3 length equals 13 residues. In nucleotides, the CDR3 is TGTGCCAGCAGTCCCACAGTATCCTACGAGCAGTACTTC. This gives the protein CASSPTVSYEQYF.

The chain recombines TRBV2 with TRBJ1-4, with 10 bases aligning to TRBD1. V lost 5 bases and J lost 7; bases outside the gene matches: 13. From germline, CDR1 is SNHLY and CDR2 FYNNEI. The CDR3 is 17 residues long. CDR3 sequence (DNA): TGTGCCAGCAGTTCTTACGGGACAGGGGACCTAATTGAAAAACTGTTTTTT. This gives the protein CASSSYGTGDLIEKLFF.

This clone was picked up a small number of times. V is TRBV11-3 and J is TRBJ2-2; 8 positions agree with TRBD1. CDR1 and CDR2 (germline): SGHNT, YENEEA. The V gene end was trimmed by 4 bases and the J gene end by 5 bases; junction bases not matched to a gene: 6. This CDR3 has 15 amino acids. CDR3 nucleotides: TGTGCCAGCAGCTCCAGGGGGCTCGGGACCGGGGAGCTGTTTTTT. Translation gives CASSSRGLGTGELFF.

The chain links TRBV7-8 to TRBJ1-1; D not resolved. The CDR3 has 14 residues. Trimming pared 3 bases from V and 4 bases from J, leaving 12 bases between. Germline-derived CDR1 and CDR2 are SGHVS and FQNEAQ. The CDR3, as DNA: TGTGCCAGCAGCTTTCACGCGGGGAGCACTGAAGCTTTCTTT. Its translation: CASSFHAGSTEAFF.

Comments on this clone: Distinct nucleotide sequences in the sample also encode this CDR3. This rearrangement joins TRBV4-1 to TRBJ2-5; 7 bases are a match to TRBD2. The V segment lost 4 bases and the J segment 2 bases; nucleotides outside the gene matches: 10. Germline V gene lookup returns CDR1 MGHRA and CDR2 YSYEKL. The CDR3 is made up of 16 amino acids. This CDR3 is CASSRPWGGLQETQYF. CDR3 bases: TGCGCCAGCAGCCGCCCATGGGGGGGGTTACAAGAGACCCAGTACTTC.

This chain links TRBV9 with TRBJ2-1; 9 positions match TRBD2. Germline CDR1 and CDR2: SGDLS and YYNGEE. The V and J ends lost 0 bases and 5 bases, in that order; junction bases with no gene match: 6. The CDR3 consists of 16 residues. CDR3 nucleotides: TGTGCCAGCAGCGTAGGAGGTAGCGGGAGAAACAATGAGCAGTTCTTC. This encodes CASSVGGSGRNNEQFF.

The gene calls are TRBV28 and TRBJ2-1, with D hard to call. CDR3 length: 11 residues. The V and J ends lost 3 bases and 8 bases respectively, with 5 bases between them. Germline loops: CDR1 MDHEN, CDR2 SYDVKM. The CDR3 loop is CASSFFDEQFF. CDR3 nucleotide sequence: TGTGCCAGCAGTTTTTTCGATGAGCAGTTCTTC.

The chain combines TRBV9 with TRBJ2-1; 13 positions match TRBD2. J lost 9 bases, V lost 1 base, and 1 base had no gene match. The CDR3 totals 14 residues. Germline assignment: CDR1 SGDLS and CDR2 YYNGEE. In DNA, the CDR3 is TGTGCCAGCAGCGTACGACTAGCGGGGGGTGAGCAGTTCTTC. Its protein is CASSVRLAGGEQFF.

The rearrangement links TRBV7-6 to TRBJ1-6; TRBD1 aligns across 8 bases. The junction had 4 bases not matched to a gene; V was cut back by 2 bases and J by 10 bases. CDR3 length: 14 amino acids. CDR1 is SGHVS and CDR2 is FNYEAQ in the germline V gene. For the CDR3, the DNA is TGTGCCAGCAGCTTAACAGGGGGAACCTCACCCCTCCACTTT. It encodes CASSLTGGTSPLHF.

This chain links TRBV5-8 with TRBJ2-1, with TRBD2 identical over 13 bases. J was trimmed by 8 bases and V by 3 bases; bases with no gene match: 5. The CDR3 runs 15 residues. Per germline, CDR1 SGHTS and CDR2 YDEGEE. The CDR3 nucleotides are TGTGCCAGCAGCTGGACTAGCGGGGGTTGGGATGAGCAGTTCTTC. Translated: CASSWTSGGWDEQFF.

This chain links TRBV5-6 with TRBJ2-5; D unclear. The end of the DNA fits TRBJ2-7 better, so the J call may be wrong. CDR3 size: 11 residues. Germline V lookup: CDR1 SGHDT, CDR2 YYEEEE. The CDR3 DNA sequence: TGTGCCAGCAGCTTTGAGGTCGAGCAGTACTTC. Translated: CASSFEVEQYF.

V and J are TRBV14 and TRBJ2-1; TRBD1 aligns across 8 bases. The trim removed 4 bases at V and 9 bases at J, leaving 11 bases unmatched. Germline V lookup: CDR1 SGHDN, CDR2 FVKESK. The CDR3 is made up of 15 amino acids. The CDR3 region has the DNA TGTGCCAGCAGCCTAACTGGGCAGGGGGCCGGTGAGCAGTTCTTC. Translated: CASSLTGQGAGEQFF.

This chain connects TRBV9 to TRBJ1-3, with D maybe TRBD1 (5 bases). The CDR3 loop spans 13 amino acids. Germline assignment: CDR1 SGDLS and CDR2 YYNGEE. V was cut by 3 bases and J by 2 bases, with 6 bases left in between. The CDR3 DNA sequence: TGTGCCAGCAGCGGGGGGGCTGGAAACACCATATATTTT. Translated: CASSGGAGNTIYF.